The 32 T cell receptor beta chains below were found in one sample sequenced in a study of blood T cell repertoires in COVID-19 (dated by TCRdb to the early 2020s). The library was made by the immunoSEQ multiplex PCR assay. TCRdb took over this immuneACCESS table, retaining in-frame rearrangements with V and J assigned. Such tables are incomplete; in checked studies, under half of the missing clones stem from an unresolved V gene, and the remainder is unexplained. This sample gives about 220,000 clones in total; around 88% of them show up just once. The ten largest clonotypes hold roughly 2.5% of the sample. Source material: PBMCs or T cells enriched from blood (not recorded which). Receptors were obtained from a woman in her thirties or forties with acute COVID-19.

This chain uses TRBV5-6 with TRBJ2-3; unclear D gene. Trimming took off 4 bases at V and 3 bases at J, with 15 bases between the two ends. Germline CDR1 and CDR2: SGHDT and YYEEEE. The CDR3 loop spans 15 amino acids. CDR3 residues: CASSTPLEITDTQYF. The CDR3 DNA follows: TGTGCCAGCAGCACCCCCCTAGAGATAACAGATACGCAGTATTTT.

This clone was counted once. The rearrangement joins TRBV30 to TRBJ1-3; TRBD1 matches 10 bases. With V trimmed by 5 bases and J by 1 base, 5 bases remained unmatched. The CDR3 is 15 amino acids. Germline-derived CDR1 and CDR2 are GTSNPN and SVGIG (reference sequence). This CDR3 reads CAWGGQGTSGNTIYF. The CDR3 DNA is TGTGCCTGGGGGGGACAGGGGACTTCTGGAAACACCATATATTTT.

Concerning this clone itself: At one boundary the junction diverges from the germline segment, which might be a read error. The J gene is TRBJ1-3, the V gene TRBV15, with no clear D. This CDR3 contains 14 residues. The germline gives CDR1 LNHNV, CDR2 YYDKDF (reference sequence). CDR3 nucleotides: TGTGCCACCAGCCGAGAATACTCTGGAAACACCATATATTTT. Amino acid sequence: CATSREYSGNTIYF.

The rearrangement uses TRBV4-3 and TRBJ2-3; 7 bases map to TRBD2. This CDR3 region has 19 residues. Germline CDR1 LGHNA, CDR2 YSLEER. V trimming: 1 base; J trimming: 0 bases; junction bases outside the gene matches: 13. CDR3 bases: TGCGCCAGCAGCCAAGGGCACACAGTGCGGGGGACTAGCACAGATACGCAGTATTTT. It yields the protein CASSQGHTVRGTSTDTQYF.

The table lists this clone with a count of one. The chain couples TRBV27 to TRBJ2-5, with D possibly matching TRBD2 (7 bases). Germline V gives CDR1 MNHEY, CDR2 SMNVEV (reference sequence). The CDR3 consists of 16 residues. The V end lost 2 bases, the J end lost 5 bases, and 18 bases lay between the germline ends. The CDR3 sequence: CASSLLRGGLRETQYF. The CDR3 DNA reads as TGTGCCAGCAGTTTACTTAGGGGGGGCCTCAGGGAGACCCAGTACTTC.

The V gene is TRBV4-3, the J gene TRBJ2-1; no reliable D call. V was trimmed by 0 bases and J by 4 bases, leaving 7 bases between them. This CDR3 contains 14 residues. Germline CDR1 reads LGHNA; CDR2 reads YSLEER. The CDR3 nucleotides are TGCGCCAGCAGCCAAGACTTGTTTTACAATGAGCAGTTCTTC. It translates to CASSQDLFYNEQFF.

The chain carries TRBV14 and TRBJ2-3, with D unclear. The V gene lost 8 bases and the J gene lost 6 bases, with 12 bases spanning the gap. The CDR3 is made up of 12 amino acids. From germline, CDR1 is SGHDN and CDR2 FVKESK. CDR3 in DNA: TGTGCCAGCGGAGTTGACGAGGATACGCAGTATTTT. Amino acid sequence: CASGVDEDTQYF.

The chain uses TRBV5-1 and TRBJ2-1; TRBD2 agrees at 13 bases. From germline, CDR1 is SGHRS and CDR2 YFSETQ. V lost 1 base to trimming and J lost 7 bases; unmatched junction nucleotides: 14. The CDR3 is 19 amino acids. The CDR3 DNA sequence: TGCGCCAGCAGCTTGAGCGGGACAGGGGGACTAGCGGGATGGAATGAGCAGTTCTTC. Its translation: CASSLSGTGGLAGWNEQFF.

The J gene is TRBJ1-6, the V gene TRBV5-4, with D unresolved. CDR1 is SGHNT and CDR2 is YYREEE in the germline V gene (reference sequence). The CDR3 sequence is 12 residues long. The V gene lost 0 bases and the J gene lost 7 bases, with 2 bases spanning the gap. DNA for the CDR3: TGTGCCAGCAGCTTGGTAAATTCACCCCTCCACTTT. This encodes CASSLVNSPLHF.

The CDR3 DNA follows: TGTGCCAGCAGTTATCCTAGCGGGAGGGGCACCGGGGAGCTGTTTTTT. This sequence encodes CASSYPSGRGTGELFF. The chain uses TRBV5-4 and TRBJ2-2; TRBD2 agrees at 12 bases. The CDR3 is made up of 16 amino acids. In germline, CDR1 is SGHNT, CDR2 YYREEE (reference sequence). With V trimmed by 5 bases and J by 4 bases, 6 bases remained unmatched.

The chain carries TRBV19 and TRBJ2-3; 7 nucleotides align to TRBD2. The germline gives CDR1 LNHDA, CDR2 SQIVND (reference sequence). Trimming cost V 4 bases and J 1 base; bases outside gene matches: 2. The CDR3 length is 14 residues. The CDR3 nucleotides read TGTGCCAGTAGTAGGGCGGGGGGCACAGATACGCAGTATTTT. It is translated as CASSRAGGTDTQYF.

The chain uses TRBV5-1 and TRBJ1-4; D unresolved. The V gene's germline CDR1 is SGHRS and CDR2 YFSETQ. The CDR3 covers 16 residues. Trimming cost V 0 bases and J 5 bases, with 14 bases left between them. Here the CDR3 reads CASSLVSTDGNEKLFF. The DNA for the CDR3 is TGCGCCAGCAGCTTGGTTAGCACGGATGGAAATGAAAAACTGTTTTTT.

V is TRBV5-4 and J is TRBJ1-1, with 10 bases identical to TRBD1. The V gene end was trimmed by 3 bases and the J gene end by 5 bases; junction bases not matched to a gene: 7. Germline loops: CDR1 SGHNT, CDR2 YYREEE (reference sequence). The CDR3 totals 15 residues. The CDR3 nucleotides are TGTGCCAGCAGCTCAGCGACAGGGGGCCGGACTGAAGCTTTCTTT. Its protein is CASSSATGGRTEAFF.

The chain couples TRBV18 to TRBJ1-1; 11 positions match TRBD1. The germline V gene has CDR1 KGHSH and CDR2 LQKENI. The CDR3 runs to 16 residues. V was clipped by 3 bases and J by 4 bases; unmatched bases: 7. CDR3 protein: CASSPRTGGAVTEAFF. The DNA of the CDR3 is TGTGCCAGCTCACCTCGGACAGGGGGCGCGGTCACTGAAGCTTTCTTT.

CDR3 in amino acids: CASSLAGGLSQETQYF. CDR3 sequence (DNA): TGTGCCAGCAGCTTGGCTGGAGGACTGAGCCAAGAGACCCAGTACTTC. The chain couples TRBV5-4 to TRBJ2-5; D perhaps matches TRBD2 (5 bases). The CDR3 sequence is 16 residues long. The germline V gene encodes CDR1 SGHNT and CDR2 YYREEE (reference sequence). V lost 0 bases, J lost 1 base, and 13 bases lay in between.

J is TRBJ2-5 and V is TRBV10-3; TRBD1 agrees at 8 bases. Germline loops: CDR1 ENHRY, CDR2 SYGVKD. The junction had 2 bases not matched to a gene; V was cut back by 5 bases and J by 3 bases. This CDR3 region has 13 residues. CDR3 loop: CAISSTGEETQYF. DNA for the CDR3: TGTGCCATCAGTTCGACAGGGGAAGAGACCCAGTACTTC.

Here the CDR3 reads CASSLEIGRSAGYTF. CDR3 DNA sequence: TGCGCCAGCAGCTTGGAGATCGGGAGAAGTGCTGGCTACACCTTC. This chain connects TRBV5-1 to TRBJ1-2; D is ambiguous. This CDR3 is 15 amino acids long. Germline CDR1 SGHRS, CDR2 YFSETQ. Trimming stripped 0 bases from V and 7 bases from J, with 16 bases between.

This clone has a single count. The chain combines TRBV4-3 with TRBJ2-3; 11 nucleotides match TRBD2. This CDR3 has 17 amino acids. Per the germline V gene, CDR1 is LGHNA and CDR2 is YSLEER. V gave up 6 bases and J gave up 0 bases; unmatched junction bases: 8. The CDR3 loop is CASSLGTSGRSTDTQYF. The CDR3 DNA is TGCGCCAGCAGTCTGGGGACTAGCGGACGTAGCACAGATACGCAGTATTTT.

J is TRBJ1-4 and V is TRBV5-8; D unclear. The CDR3 spans 13 residues. Germline V gene sequence: CDR1 SGHTS, CDR2 YDEGEE. Trimming shortened V by 1 base and J by 8 bases, and 9 bases separated the two germline ends. The CDR3 bases are TGTGCCAGCAGCTTGCGGGGAGAAGAAAAACTGTTTTTT. Amino acid sequence: CASSLRGEEKLFF.

V is TRBV7-8 and J is TRBJ1-4; 7 nucleotides match TRBD1. The CDR3 is 18 residues long. The germline gives CDR1 SGHVS, CDR2 FQNEAQ. V was pared by 1 base and J by 0 bases, with 8 bases of the junction left unmatched. CDR3 bases: TGTGCCAGCAGCTTAGAAGGGACAGACTCTACAACTAATGAAAAACTGTTTTTT. Translation: CASSLEGTDSTTNEKLFF.

The rearrangement links TRBV5-1 to TRBJ2-3; D unresolved. Trimming took off 4 bases at V and 1 base at J, with 13 bases between the two ends. Germline CDR1 is SGHRS and CDR2 is YFSETQ. The CDR3 covers 15 residues. CDR3 nucleotide sequence: TGCGCCAGCAGCCTGGTAGCCGTCGGCACAGATACGCAGTATTTT. Translation: CASSLVAVGTDTQYF.

The chain is built from TRBV29-1 and TRBJ1-2; the D gene is possibly TRBD1 (5 bases). V dropped 3 bases and J dropped 4 bases, with 24 bases sitting between them. The CDR3 totals 17 residues. The germline V gene has CDR1 SQVTM and CDR2 ANQGSEA. The CDR3 nucleotides are TGCAGCGTTGAGGAAACGCTAGGACACGATGGAAGCTATGGCTACACCTTC. This gives the protein CSVEETLGHDGSYGYTF.

This clone was counted only a few times. Written as DNA, the CDR3 is TGTGCCAGCAGCTTAGATCGAGGGAGGCTCAAAAATGAGCAGTTCTTC. Translated, it gives CASSLDRGRLKNEQFF. The genes are TRBV7-9 and TRBJ2-1; D possibly corresponds to TRBD2 (6 bases). The CDR3 sequence is 16 residues long. Germline V gene sequence: CDR1 SEHNR, CDR2 FQNEAQ (reference sequence). V lost 1 base to trimming and J lost 7 bases, with 17 bases between them.

V gene TRBV4-1 combines with J gene TRBJ2-4, with 12 bases matching TRBD2. V lost 5 bases to trimming and J lost 7 bases; unmatched junction nucleotides: 12. The CDR3 spans 17 residues. From germline, CDR1 is MGHRA and CDR2 YSYEKL. The CDR3 nucleotides read TGCGCCAGCAGCGATCAGACTAGCGGGGGTAGTGGGAACATTCAGTACTTC. Translated, it gives CASSDQTSGGSGNIQYF.

This chain links TRBV7-2 with TRBJ2-6, with D unresolved. The CDR3 is 14 residues long. The germline V and J ends were trimmed by 0 bases and 3 bases, with 3 bases remaining between them. Germline CDR1 and CDR2: SGHTA and FQGNSA. The CDR3 is CASSLASGANVLTF. Here the CDR3 DNA reads TGTGCCAGCAGCTTAGCGAGTGGGGCCAACGTCCTGACTTTC.

This clone appeared a single time. This rearrangement joins TRBV6-5 to TRBJ1-2, with D hard to call. This CDR3 spans 10 amino acids. Germline V gene sequence: CDR1 MNHEY, CDR2 SVGAGI. Deletions cut 6 bases from V and 4 bases from J, with 3 bases between. The DNA of the CDR3 is TGTGCCAGCAGGAGCTATGGCTACACCTTC. This gives the protein CASRSYGYTF.

This sequence joins TRBV4-3 and TRBJ1-6, with 9 bases matching TRBD1. The CDR3 runs 18 residues. CDR1 LGHNA and CDR2 YSLEER come from the germline V gene. Germline trimming cut 3 bases from V and 6 bases from J; bases unmatched to any gene: 12. The CDR3 reads CASSQDRSAGQGNSPLHF. Written as DNA, the CDR3 is TGCGCCAGCAGCCAGGACAGGTCCGCGGGACAGGGTAATTCACCCCTCCACTTT.

The chain has TRBV4-3 and TRBJ2-3, with TRBD2 matching 10 bases. V lost 4 bases to trimming and J lost 3 bases; unmatched junction nucleotides: 7. This CDR3 is 16 amino acids long. CDR1 LGHNA and CDR2 YSLEER come from the germline V gene. The CDR3 DNA sequence: TGCGCCAGCAGCCTGACAGCGGGGGGGCCTACAGATACGCAGTATTTT. This sequence encodes CASSLTAGGPTDTQYF.

The rearrangement uses TRBV30 and TRBJ1-1; D possibly corresponds to TRBD1 (6 bases). Per germline, CDR1 GTSNPN and CDR2 SVGIG (reference sequence). CDR3 length equals 15 residues. The ends were cut back, 1 base at V and 10 bases at J, with 22 bases in the middle. In DNA, the CDR3 is TGTGCCTGGAGTGGCCGGGGGGGGCAAATTGTGCGAGCTTTCTTT. As protein: CAWSGRGGQIVRAFF.

The rearrangement joins TRBV7-9 to TRBJ1-1; D may be TRBD1 (6 bases). Germline loops: CDR1 SEHNR, CDR2 FQNEAQ (reference sequence). This CDR3 is built from 14 residues. Between the trimmed V and J ends, which lost 1 base and 3 bases, there was a span of 9 bases. The CDR3 bases are TGTGCCAGCAGCTTAGGGGGGCAATACACTGAAGCTTTCTTT. It is translated as CASSLGGQYTEAFF.

This clone turned up a few times. The rearrangement uses TRBV5-6 and TRBJ1-4, with TRBD1 identical over 8 bases. The CDR3 is made up of 14 amino acids. The J segment lost 7 bases and the V segment lost 2 bases, leaving 4 bases of the junction unmatched. From germline, CDR1 is SGHDT and CDR2 YYEEEE. This CDR3 reads CASSFSRGLEKLFF. The CDR3 nucleotides are TGTGCCAGCAGCTTTTCCAGGGGGCTTGAAAAACTGTTTTTT.

The chain joins TRBV11-2 to TRBJ2-7; TRBD2 aligns across 8 bases. The CDR3 spans 15 residues. J gave up 0 bases and V 5 bases, and 6 bases lay outside the gene matches. Germline CDR1 reads SGHAT; CDR2 reads FQNNGV. CDR3 sequence reads: CASSPTSGSSYEQYF. The CDR3 region has the DNA TGTGCCAGCAGCCCCACTAGCGGTAGCTCCTACGAGCAGTACTTC.